This is a list of T cell receptor beta chains from one sample in a study of blood T cell repertoires in COVID-19. Using immunoSEQ multiplex PCR, the repertoire was profiled, and TCRdb retains in-frame clones only, with some absent. The data show fewer than 100,000 clones, with more than 60% seen just once and around a quarter held by the top ten. Sequences were obtained from peripheral blood. These receptors were obtained from a man between 65 and 85 years old with acute or convalescent COVID-19. Each CDR3 is given with its conserved first and last residue. D genes are given only for firm matches. Clone sizes are given selectively: once, few, many, or a class where the clone is expanded.

j_call	v_call	d_call	clone_size	cdr3_nt	cdr3_aa
TRBJ1-4	TRBV5-1	-	-	TGCGCCAGCAGCTCGGCGGTGGATGAAAAACTGTTTTTT	CASSSAVDEKLFF
TRBJ2-1	TRBV28	TRBD1	-	TGTGCCAGCAGTTTATCTTCCCCGAACAGGGGCCGTGCCTACAATGAGCAGTTCTTC	CASSLSSPNRGRAYNEQFF
TRBJ2-6	TRBV16	-	-	TGTGCCAGCAGCCAGCCAGTGTTTAGGGGCTCTGGGGCCAACGTCCTGACTTTC	CASSQPVFRGSGANVLTF
TRBJ1-5	TRBV28	-	few	TGTGCCAGCCTACCGTATAGCAATCAGCCCCAGCATTTT	CASLPYSNQPQHF
TRBJ2-7	TRBV27	-	-	TGTGCCAGCAGACCGCACAGGGGGGGCGAGCAGTACTTC	CASRPHRGGEQYF
TRBJ2-1	TRBV7-3	-	-	TGTGCCAGCAGCCTGGACAGCGTACTAGCGTCCCAGCAGTTCTTC	CASSLDSVLASQQFF
TRBJ2-1	TRBV6-4	-	-	TGTGCCAGCAGGCGGGACAGCTACAATGAGCAGTTCTTC	CASRRDSYNEQFF
TRBJ1-6	TRBV6-5	-	-	TGTGCCAGCAGCACCACAAGTCCCTATAATTCACCCCTCCACTTT	CASSTTSPYNSPLHF
TRBJ2-6	TRBV24-1	TRBD2	-	TGTGCCACCAGTGATTTTGAGGGGCGCGGGAGCTCTGGGGCCAACGTCCTGACTTTC	CATSDFEGRGSSGANVLTF
TRBJ2-3	TRBV19	-	-	TGTGCCAGTAGTGTCCAGGACAGAACAGATACGCAGTATTTT	CASSVQDRTDTQYF
TRBJ2-2	TRBV18	TRBD2	-	TGTGCCAGCTCACCAAATCTGCTAGCGGGAGTGGCGGCCGGGGAGCTGTTTTTT	CASSPNLLAGVAAGELFF
TRBJ2-3	TRBV7-9	TRBD2	-	TGTGCCAGCAGCTCTAGCGGGTACACAGATACGCAGTATTTT	CASSSSGYTDTQYF
TRBJ2-4	TRBV11-1	TRBD2	-	TGTGCCAGCAGTCGTAGCGGGGGGGCGAACATTCAGTACTTC	CASSRSGGANIQYF
TRBJ2-3	TRBV28	-	-	TGTGCCAGTACCGTAGGCGGCCAAACTGGGGATACGCAGTATTTT	CASTVGGQTGDTQYF
TRBJ1-5	TRBV30	-	-	TGTGCCTGGAGTTTGTTCTCTGGCAATCAGCCCCAGCATTTT	CAWSLFSGNQPQHF
TRBJ2-7	TRBV5-6	-	-	TGTGCCAGCAGCTTAAGTGGACGGGAGCGGCCCTACGAGCAGTACTTC	CASSLSGRERPYEQYF
TRBJ2-1	TRBV7-8	TRBD2	-	TGTGCCAGCAGCTCGGGCGCGGGAGTAAGCCACAATGAGCAGTTCTTC	CASSSGAGVSHNEQFF
TRBJ2-7	TRBV28	TRBD1	-	TGTGCCAGCAGTTCCCACGGGACAGGATCCTACGAGCAGTACTTC	CASSSHGTGSYEQYF
TRBJ2-7	TRBV4-2	-	-	TGTGCCAGCAGCCAAGATCAGAGTAGCGTCTCCTACGAGCAGTACTTC	CASSQDQSSVSYEQYF
TRBJ2-7	TRBV6-2/TRBV6-3	TRBD2	-	TGTGCCAGCAGTTACTCCAGGACTAGCGGGGCCCCCTACGAGCAGTACTTC	CASSYSRTSGAPYEQYF
TRBJ2-5	TRBV24-1	TRBD2	-	TGTGCCACCAGTGACCCCCCGGGGGGGACTTTTGAGGAGACCCAGTACTTC	CATSDPPGGTFEETQYF
TRBJ2-6	TRBV4-3	-	-	TGCGCCAGCAGCCAAGATCAGGGGTCTGGGGCCAACGTCCTGACTTTC	CASSQDQGSGANVLTF
TRBJ1-2	TRBV3-1/TRBV3-2	-	-	TGTGCCAGCAGCCAACTAGACAGGAGACCATATGGCTACACCTTC	CASSQLDRRPYGYTF
TRBJ2-5	TRBV7-9	TRBD2	-	TGTGCCAGCAGCTTGACTAGCGGGAGGGCGTGGGAAGAGACCCAGTACTTC	CASSLTSGRAWEETQYF
TRBJ2-1	TRBV5-4	TRBD2	-	TGTGCCAGCATAGGGAGCGGGAGTGCGGGTGAGCAGTTCTTC	CASIGSGSAGEQFF
TRBJ2-4	TRBV2	-	-	TGTGCCAGCAGTGAAGCGCGATGGGGGCCCAAAAACATTCAGTACTTC	CASSEARWGPKNIQYF
TRBJ2-1	TRBV4-3	TRBD2	-	TGCGCCAGCAGCCTGGAAGCACTAGCGGCCGCCTACAATGAGCAGTTCTTC	CASSLEALAAAYNEQFF
TRBJ2-7	TRBV5-1	TRBD2	few	TGCGCCAGCAGCCTGACTAGCGGGAGTTACGAGCAGTACTTC	CASSLTSGSYEQYF
TRBJ1-1	TRBV6-4	-	-	TGTGCCAGCAGCCGGGGAAGTGGAATGGGGACTGAAGCTTTCTTT	CASSRGSGMGTEAFF
TRBJ2-2	TRBV7-9	-	-	TGTGCCAGCAGCCGGACGAGGGATGGCACCGGGGAGCTGTTTTTT	CASSRTRDGTGELFF
TRBJ2-2	TRBV7-2	-	-	TGTGCCAGCAGCCTCGGGGGCACCGGGGAGCTGTTTTTT	CASSLGGTGELFF
TRBJ2-3	TRBV9	-	-	TGTGCCAGCAGCGTAGAGGACAGGGCGGCGGGAGTTACGCAGTATTTT	CASSVEDRAAGVTQYF
TRBJ2-5	TRBV6-5	TRBD2	once	TGTGCCAGCAGTTACTCCCTAGCGGGAGGCCAAGAGACCCAGTACTTC	CASSYSLAGGQETQYF
TRBJ2-3	TRBV4-3	TRBD1	-	TGCGCCAGCAGCCTATTACCGGGACAGACGCAGTATTTT	CASSLLPGQTQYF
TRBJ2-1	TRBV11-3	-	-	TGTGCCAGCAGCTTAGTGGACAGCTCGGTGCAGTTCTTC	CASSLVDSSVQFF
TRBJ1-5	TRBV19	-	few	TGTGCCAGTAGTTTGGGACACGCTACCAATCAGCCCCAGCATTTT	CASSLGHATNQPQHF
TRBJ2-2	TRBV5-1	-	-	TGCGCCAGCAGCTCCCTGGCGGCGAACACCGGGGAGCTGTTTTTT	CASSSLAANTGELFF
TRBJ2-5	TRBV5-1	-	once	TGCGCCAGCAGCACCCGCGGGGTCCAAGAGACCCAGTACTTC	CASSTRGVQETQYF
TRBJ2-5	TRBV5-6	-	-	TGTGCCAGCAGCTTGGGTGGTTATGCGGCGGGCCTAAGCCAAGAGACCCAGTACTTC	CASSLGGYAAGLSQETQYF
TRBJ2-2	TRBV20-1	TRBD2	-	TGCAGTGCTAGTCTAGCGGGGAGGGATTATACCGGGGAGCTGTTTTTT	CSASLAGRDYTGELFF
TRBJ2-1	TRBV19	TRBD2	-	TGTGCCAGTAGTTTGACTAGCGGGATTGTCAGTGAGCAGTTCTTC	CASSLTSGIVSEQFF